This TCR beta chain was found in a study of spatial heterogeneity in lung cancer. Study-level background: Detection consistently yielded more beta chains than alpha chains.

Overall study findings and caveats: Intratumoral expanded alpha and beta TCR counts were found to track tumor mutation counts.

The germline CDR1 and CDR2 sequences are SGHTA and FQGNSA. This CDR3 region has 14 residues. V lost 1 base, J lost 8 bases, and 14 bases lay in between. Every TCR cDNA molecule carried a tag that served as a unique molecular identifier. Using its own MiXCR run on the 5' RACE reads, TCRdb lists one record per CDR3 protein. Of about 11,000 distinct CDR3 sequences listed, roughly 5.2% are singletons. Specified time point: sample taken at primary tumor resection. This clonotype appeared many times. The antigen is unknown. This beta chain is a stray sequence in a library constructed for alpha chains; its clone size is not meaningful.

The TCR was taken from a male donor with early-stage non-small cell lung cancer. J is TRBJ1-2 and V is TRBV7-2; TRBD1 might be the D (5 bases). The starting material was lung tumor tissue, obtained at surgery. The CDR3 DNA reads as TGTGCCAGCAGCTTAGGCAGGGAATCTCGGGGCTACACCTTC. Amino acids: CASSLGRESRGYTF.